The next 12 T cell receptor beta chains were all read from a single sample in a study of CD8 T cells in ankylosing spondylitis (dated by TCRdb to about 2017). The library came from 5' RACE. TCRdb shows the sequencer as Illumina HiSeq 2500. The public sequencing data were trimmed at Q25 with fastp and processed into clonotypes with MiXCR by TCRdb, which kept only in-frame beta chains. Each record represents a unique CDR3 protein, reported with the most common genes and DNA among its rows. The sample table holds 250,000 to 350,000 distinct CDR3 sequences, of which 20% were seen once. The ten top clones hold around 8% of the sample. The specimen sequenced was blood, either unsorted or a sorted T cell fraction (not recorded which). All receptors derive from a male donor with ankylosing spondylitis or in good health (not recorded which).

This clonotype was found a few times. The junction and the germline gene differ at one end; a read error may be behind it. The chain carries TRBV27 and TRBJ1-2, with a tentative D call TRBD1 (6 bases). The CDR3 covers 14 residues. Germline V gene sequence: CDR1 MNHEY, CDR2 SMNVEV (reference sequence). The CDR3 reads CASSFRGSNNGYTF. CDR3 coding DNA: TGTGCCAGCAGTTTCAGGGGAAGTAACAATGGCTACACCTTC.

For this clonotype: A much larger clone differs by one base, so this may be a read error. The V call is TRBV5-1, the J call TRBJ1-2; the D gene is possibly TRBD1 (6 bases). Germline CDR1 and CDR2: SGHRS and YFSETQ. The CDR3 sequence is 14 residues long. The V and J ends lost 2 bases and 6 bases respectively, with 14 bases between them. The chain's CDR3 is CASSLQGGDHGYTF. In DNA form, the CDR3 reads TGCGCCAGCAGCTTACAGGGAGGGGACCATGGCTACACCTTC.

This clonotype was detected many times. The V and J genes are TRBV4-2 and TRBJ2-3, with 10 bases matching TRBD2. Germline V gene data show CDR1 as LGHNA and CDR2 as YNFKEQ. V dropped 0 bases and J dropped 2; count of bases not matched to a gene: 8. The CDR3 has 18 residues. The CDR3 DNA follows: TGTGCCAGCAGCCAAGATTCCCCTGGACTAGCGGCCACAGATACGCAGTATTTT. Translating it yields CASSQDSPGLAATDTQYF.

This clonotype was counted ten times or more. The rearrangement uses TRBV6-1 and TRBJ2-5, with TRBD1 matching 8 bases. This CDR3 contains 15 residues. J lost 3 bases, V lost 6 bases, and 9 bases had no gene match. Germline loops: CDR1 MNHNS, CDR2 SASEGT. CDR3 nucleotide sequence: TGTGCCAGCAGCATCGGACAGGGTGTTAAAGAGACCCAGTACTTC. Translation: CASSIGQGVKETQYF.

This clonotype was observed a few times. The J gene is TRBJ2-2, the V gene TRBV5-1; D might be TRBD1 (5 bases). Germline lookup yields CDR1 SGHRS and CDR2 YFSETQ. V was clipped by 4 bases and J by 0 bases, with 7 bases between them. The CDR3 consists of 14 residues. CDR3 nucleotide sequence: TGCGCCAGCAGCATACAGGCGAACACCGGGGAGCTGTTTTTT. Translated, it gives CASSIQANTGELFF.

The rearrangement links TRBV20-1 to TRBJ2-2, with a weak D call TRBD2 (7 bases). The V end was cut by 5 bases, the J end by 0 bases, with 13 bases between. Germline CDR1 and CDR2: DFQATT and SNEGSKA (reference sequence). This CDR3 spans 15 amino acids. The CDR3 sequence: CSAGGGGSNTGELFF. CDR3 DNA sequence: TGCAGTGCTGGGGGGGGCGGATCGAACACCGGGGAGCTGTTTTTT.

This clonotype occurred a few times. The chain has TRBV4-2 and TRBJ1-1, with 8 nucleotides matching TRBD1. The germline V gene has CDR1 LGHNA and CDR2 YNFKEQ. The CDR3 loop spans 20 amino acids. V trimming: 0 bases; J trimming: 0 bases; junction bases outside the gene matches: 15. The CDR3 protein is CASSQDQAPRQGPMNTEAFF. CDR3 DNA sequence: TGTGCCAGCAGCCAAGACCAAGCCCCCCGACAGGGGCCGATGAACACTGAAGCTTTCTTT.

V is TRBV2 and J is TRBJ2-2, with 11 bases aligning to TRBD1. The ends lost 11 bases at V and 6 bases at J; junction bases unmatched: 8. CDR3 length equals 14 residues. Germline CDR1 reads SNHLY; CDR2 reads FYNNEI. In DNA form, the CDR3 reads TGTGCCGGATTAGGACAGGGGGCAGCCGGGGAGCTGTTTTTT. It encodes CAGLGQGAAGELFF.

The CDR3 here is CSATDSNWDYGYTF. CDR3 sequence (DNA): TGCAGTGCTACGGACTCAAACTGGGACTATGGCTACACCTTC. This chain connects TRBV20-1 to TRBJ1-2, with D unclear. The germline V gene has CDR1 DFQATT and CDR2 SNEGSKA (reference sequence). V shed 4 bases and J shed 3 bases, with 15 bases lying between them. The CDR3 sequence is 14 residues long.

V and J are TRBV20-1 and TRBJ1-3; D is possibly TRBD1 (5 bases). The germline V gene has CDR1 DFQATT and CDR2 SNEGSKA (reference sequence). Trimming shortened V by 5 bases and J by 4 bases, and 12 bases separated the two germline ends. The CDR3 length is 13 residues. This CDR3 reads CSAPPGRGNTIYF. In DNA form, the CDR3 reads TGCAGTGCTCCACCAGGGCGCGGAAACACCATATATTTT.

The gene calls are TRBV20-1 and TRBJ2-1; D could derive from TRBD1 or TRBD2 (6 bases each). Germline V gene sequence: CDR1 DFQATT, CDR2 SNEGSKA (reference sequence). Trimming removed 7 bases from V and 6 bases from J, with 19 bases in between. The CDR3 spans 14 residues. The CDR3 region has the DNA TGCAGTGTTGTGTTGGGGGGCGCGAGCAATGAGCAGTTCTTC. It specifies CSVVLGGASNEQFF.

Notes on this clonotype: Given the absence of the conserved phenylalanine or tryptophan at the CDR3 end, a read error is likely. The chain joins TRBV7-6 to TRBJ2-1, with D tentatively TRBD1 or TRBD2 (5 bases each). Trimming pared 5 bases from V and 7 bases from J, leaving 15 bases between. This CDR3 is 14 amino acids long. Per the germline V gene, CDR1 is SGHVS and CDR2 is FNYEAQ. The CDR3 DNA reads TGTGCCAGCAGCCCCCGTGGTTGGGGGAATGAGCAGTTCATC. This encodes CASSPRGWGNEQFI.